The clone carrying this TCR beta chain was seen once. The data stem from a study of CD8 T cells in Susac syndrome. Study at large: Patients with Susac syndrome were therapy-naive, on corticosteroids, or on intravenous immunoglobulin alone at the time that blood was drawn.

Trimming pared 11 bases from V and 3 bases from J, leaving 13 bases between. The CDR3 is 12 amino acids. CDR1 is SEHNR and CDR2 is FQNEAQ in the germline V gene (reference sequence). TCR beta was sequenced from blood CD8+ and CD4+ T cells. An amount of RNA that ranged from roughly 0.5 to 1 ug was reverse transcribed with random hexamers. The CDR3 of TCR beta was amplified by immunoSEQ multiplex PCR across 54 Vbeta and 13 Jbeta. TCRdb reprocessed the immunoSEQ multiplex PCR reads via MiXCR and lists one record per CDR3 protein. Of about 210,000 distinct CDR3 sequences in the sample, 94% were seen once.

The specimen was CD4+ T cells from PBMCs. The chain recombines TRBV7-9 with TRBJ1-1; tentatively, D is TRBD1 (5 bases). The receptor was isolated from a human donor with Susac syndrome. The CDR3 protein is CAAGRVDTEAFF. The CDR3 DNA sequence: TGTGCCGCGGGCAGGGTGGACACTGAAGCTTTCTTT.